This TCR beta chain is drawn from a study of blood T cell repertoires in COVID-19. Germline V gene sequence: CDR1 SGHRS, CDR2 YFSETQ. The CDR3 runs 16 residues. V was cut by 7 bases and J by 1 base, with 19 bases left in between. Repertoires were generated with immunoSEQ multiplex PCR, while TCRdb's copy carries only in-frame clones and drops some. In the table there are fewer than 300,000 clones, 85% of which are singletons. Material: PBMCs or T cells enriched from blood (not recorded which). This sequence was found in a woman aged 45-65 years who had recovered from COVID-19. The chain is built from TRBV5-1 and TRBJ2-3; tentatively, D is TRBD2 (6 bases). The CDR3 loop is CASQLDGRGRTDTQYF. The CDR3 bases are TGCGCCAGCCAACTAGACGGGAGAGGCCGCACAGATACGCAGTATTTT.